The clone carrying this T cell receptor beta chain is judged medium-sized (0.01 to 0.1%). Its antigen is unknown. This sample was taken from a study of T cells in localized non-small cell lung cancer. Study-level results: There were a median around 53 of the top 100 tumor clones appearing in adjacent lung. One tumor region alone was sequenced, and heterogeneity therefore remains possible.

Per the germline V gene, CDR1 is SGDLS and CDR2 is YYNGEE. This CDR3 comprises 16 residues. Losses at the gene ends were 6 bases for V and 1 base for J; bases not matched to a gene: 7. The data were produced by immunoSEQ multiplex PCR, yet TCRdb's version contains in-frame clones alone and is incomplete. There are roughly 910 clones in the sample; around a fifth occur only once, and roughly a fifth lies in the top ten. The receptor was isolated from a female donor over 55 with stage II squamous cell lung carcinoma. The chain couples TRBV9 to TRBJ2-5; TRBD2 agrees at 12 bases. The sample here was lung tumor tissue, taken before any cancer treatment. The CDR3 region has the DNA TGTGCCAGCAAGATTGGACTAGCGGGGAGCCAAGAGACCCAGTACTTC. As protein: CASKIGLAGSQETQYF. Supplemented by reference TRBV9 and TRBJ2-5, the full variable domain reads DSGVTQTPKHLITATGQRVTLRCSPRSGDLSVYWYQQSLDQGLQFLIQYYNGEERAKGNILERFSAQQFPDLHSELNLSSLELGDSALYFCASKIGLAGSQETQYFGPGTRLLVL.